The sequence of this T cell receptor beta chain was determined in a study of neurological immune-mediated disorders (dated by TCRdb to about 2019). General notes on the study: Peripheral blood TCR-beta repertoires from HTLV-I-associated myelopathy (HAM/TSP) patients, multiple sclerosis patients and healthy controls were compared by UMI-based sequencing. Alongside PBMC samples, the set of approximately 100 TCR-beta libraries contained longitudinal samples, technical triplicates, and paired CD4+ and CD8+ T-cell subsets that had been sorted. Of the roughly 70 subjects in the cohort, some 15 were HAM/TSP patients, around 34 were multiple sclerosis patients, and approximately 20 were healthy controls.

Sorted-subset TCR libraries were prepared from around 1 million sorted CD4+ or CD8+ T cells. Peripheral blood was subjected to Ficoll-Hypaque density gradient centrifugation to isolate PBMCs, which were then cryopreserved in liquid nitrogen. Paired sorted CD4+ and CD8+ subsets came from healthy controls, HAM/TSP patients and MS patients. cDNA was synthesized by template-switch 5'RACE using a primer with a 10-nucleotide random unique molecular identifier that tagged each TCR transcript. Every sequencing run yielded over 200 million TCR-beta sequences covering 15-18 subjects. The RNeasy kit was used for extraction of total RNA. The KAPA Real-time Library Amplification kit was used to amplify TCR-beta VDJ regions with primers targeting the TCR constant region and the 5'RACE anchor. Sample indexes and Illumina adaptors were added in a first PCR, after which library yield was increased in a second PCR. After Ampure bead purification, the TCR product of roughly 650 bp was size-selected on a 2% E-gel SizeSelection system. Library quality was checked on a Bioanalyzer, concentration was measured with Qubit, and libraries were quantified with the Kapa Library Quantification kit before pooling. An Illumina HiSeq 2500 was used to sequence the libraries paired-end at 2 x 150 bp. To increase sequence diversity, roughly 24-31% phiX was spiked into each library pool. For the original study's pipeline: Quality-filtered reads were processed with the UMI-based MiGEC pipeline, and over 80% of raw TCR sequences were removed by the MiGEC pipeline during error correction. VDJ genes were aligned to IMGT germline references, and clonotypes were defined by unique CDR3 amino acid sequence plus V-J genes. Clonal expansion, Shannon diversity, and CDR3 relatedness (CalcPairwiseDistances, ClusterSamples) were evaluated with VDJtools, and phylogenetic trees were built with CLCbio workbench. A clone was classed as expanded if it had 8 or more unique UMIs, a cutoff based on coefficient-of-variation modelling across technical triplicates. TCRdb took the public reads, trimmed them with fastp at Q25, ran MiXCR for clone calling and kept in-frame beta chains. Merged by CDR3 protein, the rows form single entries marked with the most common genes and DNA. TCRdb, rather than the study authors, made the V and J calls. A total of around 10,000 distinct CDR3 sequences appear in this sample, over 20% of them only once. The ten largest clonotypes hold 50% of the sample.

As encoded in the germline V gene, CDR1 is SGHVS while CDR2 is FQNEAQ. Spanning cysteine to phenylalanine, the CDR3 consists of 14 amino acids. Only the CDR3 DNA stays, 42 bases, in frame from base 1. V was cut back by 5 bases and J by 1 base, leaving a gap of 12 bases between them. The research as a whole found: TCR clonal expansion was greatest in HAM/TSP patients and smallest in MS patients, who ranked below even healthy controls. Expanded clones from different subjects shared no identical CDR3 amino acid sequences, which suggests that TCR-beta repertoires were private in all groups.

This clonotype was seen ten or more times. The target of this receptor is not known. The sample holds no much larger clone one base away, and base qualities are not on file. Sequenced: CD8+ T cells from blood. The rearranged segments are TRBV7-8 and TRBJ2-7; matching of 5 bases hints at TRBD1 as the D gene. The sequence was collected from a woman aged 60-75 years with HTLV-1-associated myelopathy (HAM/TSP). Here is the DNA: TGTGCCAGCAGCCCGTCGTACAGGTCCTACGAGCAGTACTTC. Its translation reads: CASSPSYRSYEQYF. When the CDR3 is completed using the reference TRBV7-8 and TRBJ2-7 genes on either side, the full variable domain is GAGVSQSPRYKVAKRGQDVALRCDPISGHVSLFWYQQALGQGPEFLTYFQNEAQLDKSGLPSDRFFAERPEGSVSTLKIQRTQQEDSAVYLCASSPSYRSYEQYFGPGTRLTVT.